This T cell receptor beta chain was found in a study of cytomegalovirus exposure and HLA in healthy donors. Study summary: HLA-typed donors were the source of some 85 million unique TCRs, which an early data release held. Study results and limitations: A later analysis, which compared TCR beta chains of equal frequency, found the HLA-associated ones more clonally expanded. Most subjects' HLA-A and HLA-B alleles were reportedly predicted from TCR beta sequences. Relative to the approximately 670-donor mean, N-insertions were reportedly fewer in an Asian-associated ancestry cluster in a later analysis.

Of note for this clone: What it binds is unknown.

Germline values: CDR1 SEHNR, CDR2 FQNEAQ (reference sequence). The CDR3 covers 15 residues. V lost 2 bases and J 9 bases, leaving 20 bases between the germline ends. PCR employed 60 Vbeta and 13 Jbeta primers. Some clones are missing from TCRdb's copy, which holds only in-frame ones; the method was immunoSEQ multiplex PCR. Of roughly 120,000 clones in the sample, 81% were seen once. The receptor was isolated from a man aged 40-55 years in good health and CMV-seronegative. J is TRBJ2-7 and V is TRBV7-9, with D perhaps matching TRBD1 (5 bases). Sequenced: PBMCs. CDR3: CASSLLAGAEMGQYF. The DNA of the CDR3 is TGTGCCAGCAGCTTACTGGCTGGGGCAGAAATGGGGCAGTACTTC.